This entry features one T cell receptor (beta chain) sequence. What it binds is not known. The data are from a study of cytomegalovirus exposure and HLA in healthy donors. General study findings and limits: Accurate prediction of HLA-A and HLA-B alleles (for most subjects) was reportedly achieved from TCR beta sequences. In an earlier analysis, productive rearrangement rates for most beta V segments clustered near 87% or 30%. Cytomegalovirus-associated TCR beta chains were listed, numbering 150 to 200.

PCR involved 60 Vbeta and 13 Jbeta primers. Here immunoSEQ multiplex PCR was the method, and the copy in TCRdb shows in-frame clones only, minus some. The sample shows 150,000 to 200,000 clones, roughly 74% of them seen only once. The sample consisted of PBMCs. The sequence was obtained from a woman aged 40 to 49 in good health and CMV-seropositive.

DNA for the CDR3: TGTGCCACCAGCCTCCAGGCAGGGGTAGGCACCGGGGAGCTGTTTTTT. Amino acids: CATSLQAGVGTGELFF. The V and J genes are TRBV15 and TRBJ2-2; the D gene is possibly TRBD1 (6 bases). CDR1 and CDR2 (germline): LNHNV, YYDKDF (reference sequence). The CDR3 contains 16 residues. V gave up 5 bases and J gave up 4 bases, with 17 bases separating them.